A selection of T cell receptor beta chains follows, all from one sample in a study of early T cells in non-severe SARS-CoV-2 infection. TCRdb re-derived calls from the 5' RACE reads in MiXCR, one entry per CDR3 protein. The sample carries 85,000 to 100,000 distinct CDR3 sequences, 11% recorded once. The sequencing sample was made of whole blood. Source of these receptors: an adult who was a healthcare worker with PCR-confirmed SARS-CoV-2 infection or an uninfected control (not recorded which). Each CDR3 is given with its conserved first and last residue. D genes are given only for firm matches. Size is omitted from some rows. Given values are once, few, many or a class for expanded clones.

j_gene: TRBJ1-1
v_gene: TRBV20-1
d_gene: NA
abundance: few
CDR3aa: CSARDGRAWNTEAFF
CDR3nt: TGCAGTGCTAGAGATGGGCGGGCCTGGAACACTGAAGCTTTCTTT

j_gene: TRBJ1-2
v_gene: TRBV4-1
d_gene: TRBD1
abundance: NA
CDR3aa: CASSQDDDRVYGYTF
CDR3nt: TGCGCCAGCAGCCAAGATGACGACAGGGTCTATGGCTACACCTTC

j_gene: TRBJ1-1
v_gene: TRBV28
d_gene: TRBD1
abundance: few
CDR3aa: CATVSGQGNTEAFF
CDR3nt: TGTGCCACCGTTTCGGGACAGGGAAACACTGAAGCTTTCTTT

j_gene: TRBJ2-7
v_gene: TRBV2
d_gene: NA
abundance: NA
CDR3aa: CASSRDNSYEQYF
CDR3nt: TGTGCCAGCAGCCGGGACAACTCCTACGAGCAGTACTTC

j_gene: TRBJ1-1
v_gene: TRBV29-1
d_gene: TRBD1
abundance: few
CDR3aa: CSVPSGGNTEAFF
CDR3nt: TGCAGCGTTCCATCAGGGGGCAACACTGAAGCTTTCTTT

j_gene: TRBJ2-7
v_gene: TRBV3-2
d_gene: NA
abundance: few
CDR3aa: CASSHIGGEQYF
CDR3nt: TGTGCCAGCAGCCATATTGGGGGCGAGCAGTACTTC

j_gene: TRBJ2-2
v_gene: TRBV28
d_gene: NA
abundance: NA
CDR3aa: CASNPGTANTGELFF
CDR3nt: TGTGCCAGCAATCCTGGGACTGCCAACACCGGGGAGCTGTTTTTT

j_gene: TRBJ1-1
v_gene: TRBV6-4
d_gene: NA
abundance: NA
CDR3aa: CASRPTAGYTEAFF
CDR3nt: TGTGCCAGCAGGCCCACAGCAGGCTACACTGAAGCTTTCTTT

j_gene: TRBJ2-4
v_gene: TRBV3-1
d_gene: NA
abundance: few
CDR3aa: CASSQGQNIQYF
CDR3nt: TGTGCCAGCAGCCAAGGCCAAAACATTCAGTACTTC

j_gene: TRBJ1-6
v_gene: TRBV6-5
d_gene: NA
abundance: NA
CDR3aa: CASSYLLRAVNSPLHF
CDR3nt: TGTGCCAGCAGTTACCTCCTTCGGGCAGTCAATTCACCCCTCCACTTT

j_gene: TRBJ2-5
v_gene: TRBV20-1
d_gene: NA
abundance: NA
CDR3aa: CSAPPGTQGETQYF
CDR3nt: TGCAGTGCTCCCCCGGGGACCCAGGGAGAGACCCAGTACTTC

j_gene: TRBJ1-2
v_gene: TRBV12-2
d_gene: NA
abundance: few
CDR3aa: CAAGQTKIANYGYTF
CDR3nt: TGTGCGGCGGGACAGACAAAGATAGCTAACTATGGCTACACCTTC

j_gene: TRBJ2-7
v_gene: TRBV27
d_gene: NA
abundance: many
CDR3aa: CASSLQISSYEQYF
CDR3nt: TGTGCCAGCAGTTTACAGATATCCTCCTACGAGCAGTACTTC

j_gene: TRBJ1-3
v_gene: TRBV10-3
d_gene: NA
abundance: NA
CDR3aa: CAISESGVRSTIYF
CDR3nt: TGTGCCATCAGTGAGTCTGGAGTCCGGAGCACCATATATTTT

j_gene: TRBJ1-1
v_gene: TRBV25-1
d_gene: NA
abundance: few
CDR3aa: CASRGSEAFF
CDR3nt: TGTGCCAGCAGAGGTTCTGAAGCTTTCTTT

j_gene: TRBJ1-5
v_gene: TRBV27
d_gene: NA
abundance: NA
CDR3aa: CASSRIGGNQPQHF
CDR3nt: TGTGCCAGCTCTCGAATTGGGGGAAATCAGCCCCAGCATTTT

j_gene: TRBJ1-6
v_gene: TRBV12-3/TRBV12-4
d_gene: NA
abundance: NA
CDR3aa: CASTASHSPLHF
CDR3nt: TGTGCCAGCACCGCAAGCCACTCACCCCTCCACTTT

j_gene: TRBJ2-5
v_gene: TRBV5-1
d_gene: NA
abundance: NA
CDR3aa: CASSRRVEETQYF
CDR3nt: TGCGCCAGCAGCCGGCGGGTTGAGGAGACCCAGTACTTC

j_gene: TRBJ1-4
v_gene: TRBV12-5
d_gene: NA
abundance: few
CDR3aa: CASAVNEKLFF
CDR3nt: TGTGCTAGTGCAGTTAATGAAAAACTGTTTTTT

j_gene: TRBJ2-2
v_gene: TRBV2
d_gene: NA
abundance: NA
CDR3aa: CASSVDPRVTGELFF
CDR3nt: TGTGCCAGCAGTGTGGACCCCCGGGTAACCGGGGAGCTGTTTTTT

j_gene: TRBJ1-5
v_gene: TRBV19
d_gene: NA
abundance: few
CDR3aa: CASSIVAVGLAQHF
CDR3nt: TGTGCCAGTAGTATTGTCGCCGTTGGGTTGGCCCAGCATTTT

j_gene: TRBJ2-2
v_gene: TRBV10-3
d_gene: TRBD1
abundance: many
CDR3aa: CAISVIQGGTGELFF
CDR3nt: TGTGCCATCAGTGTCATACAGGGGGGCACCGGGGAGCTGTTTTTT

j_gene: TRBJ2-1
v_gene: TRBV7-3
d_gene: NA
abundance: few
CDR3aa: CASSNGPSSYNEQFF
CDR3nt: TGTGCCAGCAGCAATGGGCCGAGCTCCTACAATGAGCAGTTCTTC

j_gene: TRBJ2-2
v_gene: TRBV7-2
d_gene: NA
abundance: many
CDR3aa: CASSYGRNTGELFF
CDR3nt: TGTGCCAGCAGCTACGGACGGAACACCGGGGAGCTGTTTTTT

j_gene: TRBJ2-1
v_gene: TRBV11-1
d_gene: NA
abundance: NA
CDR3aa: CASSPLAGSYNEQFF
CDR3nt: TGTGCCAGCAGCCCTCTAGCAGGGTCCTACAATGAGCAGTTCTTC

j_gene: TRBJ1-2
v_gene: TRBV6-5
d_gene: TRBD1
abundance: NA
CDR3aa: CASSPGQVYGYTF
CDR3nt: TGTGCCAGCAGCCCTGGACAGGTCTATGGCTACACCTTC

j_gene: TRBJ2-3
v_gene: TRBV7-3
d_gene: TRBD1
abundance: NA
CDR3aa: CASSPGQSTDTQYF
CDR3nt: TGTGCCAGCAGCCCGGGACAGAGCACAGATACGCAGTATTTT

j_gene: TRBJ2-3
v_gene: TRBV28
d_gene: NA
abundance: many
CDR3aa: CASTETPGTDTQYF
CDR3nt: TGTGCCAGCACGGAGACACCAGGCACAGATACGCAGTATTTT

j_gene: TRBJ2-3
v_gene: TRBV3-1
d_gene: TRBD2
abundance: few
CDR3aa: CASSQELGTSGITDTQYF
CDR3nt: TGTGCCAGCAGCCAAGAACTCGGGACTAGCGGGATCACAGATACGCAGTATTTT

j_gene: TRBJ1-5
v_gene: TRBV5-1
d_gene: NA
abundance: NA
CDR3aa: CASSFGQGRPQHF
CDR3nt: TGCGCCAGCAGCTTCGGTCAGGGGAGGCCCCAGCATTTT

j_gene: TRBJ2-5
v_gene: TRBV4-1
d_gene: TRBD2
abundance: few
CDR3aa: CASSQDSAGGLRETQYF
CDR3nt: TGCGCCAGCAGCCAAGATAGCGCGGGGGGGCTTAGGGAGACCCAGTACTTC

j_gene: TRBJ1-1
v_gene: TRBV7-2
d_gene: TRBD1
abundance: many
CDR3aa: CASSLKSDGTGVNTEAFF
CDR3nt: TGTGCCAGCAGCTTGAAGTCCGACGGGACAGGGGTGAACACTGAAGCTTTCTTT

j_gene: TRBJ2-7
v_gene: TRBV2
d_gene: TRBD2
abundance: many
CDR3aa: CASSWDYSYEQYF
CDR3nt: TGTGCCAGCAGTTGGGACTATTCCTACGAGCAGTACTTC

j_gene: TRBJ2-7
v_gene: TRBV10-3
d_gene: TRBD1
abundance: few
CDR3aa: CAISAGTGRSSYEQYF
CDR3nt: TGTGCCATCAGTGCCGGGACAGGCCGAAGCTCCTACGAGCAGTACTTC

j_gene: TRBJ2-1
v_gene: TRBV19
d_gene: TRBD2
abundance: few
CDR3aa: CASSRTSGGAYNEQFF
CDR3nt: TGTGCCAGTAGTAGGACTAGCGGGGGGGCCTACAATGAGCAGTTCTTC

j_gene: TRBJ1-1
v_gene: TRBV4-2
d_gene: NA
abundance: few
CDR3aa: CASSQVSGSEAFF
CDR3nt: TGTGCCAGCAGCCAAGTTTCAGGGTCTGAAGCTTTCTTT

j_gene: TRBJ2-7
v_gene: TRBV19
d_gene: NA
abundance: few
CDR3aa: CASSIPGLDPLEQYF
CDR3nt: TGTGCCAGTAGTATTCCGGGACTCGACCCCTTGGAGCAGTACTTC

j_gene: TRBJ2-7
v_gene: TRBV28
d_gene: NA
abundance: few
CDR3aa: CASSLAGDEQYF
CDR3nt: TGTGCCAGCAGTTTGGCTGGGGACGAGCAGTACTTC

j_gene: TRBJ1-1
v_gene: TRBV25-1
d_gene: NA
abundance: few
CDR3aa: CASSENTEAFF
CDR3nt: TGTGCCAGCAGTGAGAACACTGAAGCTTTCTTT

j_gene: TRBJ2-1
v_gene: TRBV28
d_gene: NA
abundance: few
CDR3aa: CASSLIRNEQFF
CDR3nt: TGTGCCAGCAGTTTAATCCGCAATGAGCAGTTCTTC

j_gene: TRBJ2-7
v_gene: TRBV6-5
d_gene: NA
abundance: few
CDR3aa: CASTSSDVAYEQYF
CDR3nt: TGTGCCAGCACCTCAAGCGACGTTGCCTACGAGCAGTACTTC

j_gene: TRBJ2-3
v_gene: TRBV5-1
d_gene: TRBD2
abundance: many
CDR3aa: CASTSGGITDTQYF
CDR3nt: TGCGCCAGTACTAGCGGGGGAATCACAGATACGCAGTATTTT

j_gene: TRBJ2-3
v_gene: TRBV23-1
d_gene: TRBD2
abundance: few
CDR3aa: CASSHLLGLAGADTQYF
CDR3nt: TGCGCCAGCAGTCACCTCCTGGGACTAGCGGGAGCAGATACGCAGTATTTT

j_gene: TRBJ1-1
v_gene: TRBV20-1
d_gene: NA
abundance: few
CDR3aa: CSAPSVEGKAFF
CDR3nt: TGCAGTGCCCCCAGTGTCGAGGGTAAGGCTTTCTTT

j_gene: TRBJ1-2
v_gene: TRBV7-2
d_gene: NA
abundance: many
CDR3aa: CASSPDSHRETYGYTF
CDR3nt: TGTGCCAGCAGCCCCGACTCGCACAGGGAGACATATGGCTACACCTTC

j_gene: TRBJ2-5
v_gene: TRBV18
d_gene: TRBD1
abundance: NA
CDR3aa: CASSPPRTGLQETQYF
CDR3nt: TGTGCCAGCTCACCACCCAGGACAGGGCTTCAAGAGACCCAGTACTTC

j_gene: TRBJ1-6
v_gene: TRBV12-3/TRBV12-4
d_gene: NA
abundance: many
CDR3aa: CASGHRRLGSPLHF
CDR3nt: TGTGCCAGCGGACATAGGAGGTTGGGTTCACCCCTCCACTTT

j_gene: TRBJ2-2
v_gene: TRBV5-5
d_gene: TRBD2
abundance: NA
CDR3aa: CASTLLAGGPGELFF
CDR3nt: TGTGCCAGCACCCTGCTGGCGGGGGGCCCCGGGGAGCTGTTTTTT

j_gene: TRBJ1-2
v_gene: TRBV6-5
d_gene: TRBD1
abundance: many
CDR3aa: CASRPGQDYGYTF
CDR3nt: TGTGCCAGCAGACCTGGACAGGACTATGGCTACACCTTC

j_gene: TRBJ2-1
v_gene: TRBV15
d_gene: TRBD2
abundance: many
CDR3aa: CATSSLAGGPYNEQFF
CDR3nt: TGTGCCACCAGCAGTCTAGCGGGGGGGCCGTACAATGAGCAGTTCTTC

j_gene: TRBJ1-3
v_gene: TRBV20-1
d_gene: NA
abundance: many
CDR3aa: CSAIRGDTIYF
CDR3nt: TGCAGTGCTATCCGTGGAGACACCATATATTTT

j_gene: TRBJ2-2
v_gene: TRBV24-1
d_gene: NA
abundance: NA
CDR3aa: CATSDLDREAGELFF
CDR3nt: TGTGCCACCAGTGATTTGGACAGGGAGGCCGGGGAGCTGTTTTTT

j_gene: TRBJ1-4
v_gene: TRBV7-9
d_gene: TRBD1
abundance: NA
CDR3aa: CASSTYGTGNEKLFF
CDR3nt: TGTGCCAGCAGCACGTACGGGACAGGGAATGAAAAACTGTTTTTT

j_gene: TRBJ1-1
v_gene: TRBV7-9
d_gene: NA
abundance: few
CDR3aa: CASSSAAEAFF
CDR3nt: TGTGCCAGCAGCTCCGCGGCTGAAGCTTTCTTT